Reported below is one T cell receptor beta chain. Clones were sequenced by immunoSEQ multiplex PCR, and TCRdb holds only the in-frame ones, with some missing. The sample lists about 350,000 clones, roughly 91% occurring once. This sample stems from a study of Ad26.COV2.S vaccination and SARS-CoV-2 variants. Study-wide context: The donor was enrolled in the Ad26.COV2.S arm of the COV1001 trial.

V shed 6 bases, J shed 3 bases, and the junction held 10 bases outside the gene matches. Germline values: CDR1 LGHDT, CDR2 YNNKEL (reference sequence). This CDR3 contains 15 residues. The treatment denotes: about 20 received Ad26.COV2.S at low or high dose, single or two shots; roughly five received placebo; per-sample allocation not given. On day 63 after the first injection, vaccine and placebo recipients gave samples. An 18-55-year-old adult in Boston served as donor. This clonotype was sampled from a person between 18 and 60 years old who received the Ad26.COV2.S COVID-19 vaccine or a placebo. The chain recombines TRBV3-1 (or the pseudogene TRBV3-2) with TRBJ2-7; 8 nucleotides align to TRBD2. This specimen consisted of peripheral blood, obtained in a trial of Ad26.COV2.S vaccine versus placebo. CDR3 protein: CASRISLSGNYEQYF. The CDR3 DNA reads TGTGCCAGCAGAATCTCCCTTAGCGGGAACTACGAGCAGTACTTC.